A selection of T cell receptor beta chains follows, all from one sample in a study of blood T cell repertoires in COVID-19. Only in-frame clones appear in the TCRdb table, and some are missing; sequencing was by immunoSEQ multiplex PCR. The sample carries more than 85,000 clones, more than 85% recorded once. The sequencing sample was made of peripheral blood. The receptor source for this set is a man between 18 and 29 years old with acute or convalescent COVID-19. The CDR3 runs from the conserved cysteine through the conserved F or W. Fields, in order: J gene, clone size, V gene, D gene, CDR3 protein, CDR3 DNA. A D gene is named only where the DNA matches it firmly. Some rows have no size entry. The others give once, few or many, or a class for an expanded clone.

J gene: TRBJ2-7
clone size: -
V gene: TRBV7-6
D gene: -
CDR3 protein: CASSWRSDYEQYF
CDR3 DNA: TGTGCCAGCAGCTGGAGGAGCGACTACGAGCAGTACTTC

J gene: TRBJ2-7
clone size: -
V gene: TRBV11-2
D gene: -
CDR3 protein: CASSSSSGFPVEQYF
CDR3 DNA: TGTGCCAGCAGCTCCTCCAGCGGGTTCCCGGTCGAGCAGTACTTC

J gene: TRBJ2-3
clone size: -
V gene: TRBV24-1
D gene: TRBD2
CDR3 protein: CATSRSIIAGGGTDTQYF
CDR3 DNA: TGTGCCACCAGCCGATCCATTATAGCGGGAGGGGGCACAGATACGCAGTATTTT

J gene: TRBJ1-2
clone size: -
V gene: TRBV14
D gene: TRBD1
CDR3 protein: CASSHLQGAPGYTF
CDR3 DNA: TGTGCCAGCAGCCACTTACAGGGGGCGCCCGGCTACACCTTC

J gene: TRBJ2-7
clone size: -
V gene: TRBV9
D gene: TRBD2
CDR3 protein: CASSDGLAAYEQYF
CDR3 DNA: TGTGCCAGCAGCGATGGACTAGCGGCCTACGAGCAGTACTTC

J gene: TRBJ1-3
clone size: -
V gene: TRBV9
D gene: -
CDR3 protein: CASSASGTDRSGNTIYF
CDR3 DNA: TGTGCCAGCAGCGCCTCCGGGACTGACCGCTCTGGAAACACCATATATTTT

J gene: TRBJ1-6
clone size: -
V gene: TRBV3-1/TRBV3-2
D gene: -
CDR3 protein: CASSPSGRVVGNSPLHF
CDR3 DNA: TGTGCCAGCAGCCCATCGGGAAGGGTGGTAGGTAATTCACCCCTCCACTTT

J gene: TRBJ2-7
clone size: -
V gene: TRBV2
D gene: -
CDR3 protein: CASSERDEQYF
CDR3 DNA: TGTGCCAGCAGTGAGCGGGACGAGCAGTACTTC

J gene: TRBJ1-1
clone size: -
V gene: TRBV30
D gene: TRBD1
CDR3 protein: CAWRTTQGGLTEAFF
CDR3 DNA: TGTGCCTGGAGGACCACACAGGGGGGCTTGACTGAAGCTTTCTTT

J gene: TRBJ1-6
clone size: -
V gene: TRBV6-2/TRBV6-3
D gene: -
CDR3 protein: CASSYEGTSQSPLHF
CDR3 DNA: TGTGCCAGCAGTTACGAAGGGACATCCCAATCACCCCTCCACTTT

J gene: TRBJ1-2
clone size: few
V gene: TRBV19
D gene: -
CDR3 protein: CASSPPGARYGYTF
CDR3 DNA: TGTGCCAGTAGTCCACCAGGGGCACGGTATGGCTACACCTTC

J gene: TRBJ2-1
clone size: -
V gene: TRBV9
D gene: TRBD2
CDR3 protein: CASSPGTSGSLGNEQFF
CDR3 DNA: TGTGCCAGCAGCCCGGGGACTAGCGGGAGTCTTGGTAATGAGCAGTTCTTC

J gene: TRBJ1-1
clone size: -
V gene: TRBV29-1
D gene: -
CDR3 protein: CSVRRDTEAFF
CDR3 DNA: TGCAGCGTCAGGCGGGACACTGAAGCTTTCTTT

J gene: TRBJ2-7
clone size: -
V gene: TRBV3-1/TRBV3-2
D gene: TRBD2
CDR3 protein: CASSRLTGGPSSYEQYF
CDR3 DNA: TGTGCCAGCAGCCGTCTGACGGGAGGCCCTAGCTCCTACGAGCAGTACTTC

J gene: TRBJ1-1
clone size: once
V gene: TRBV9
D gene: -
CDR3 protein: CASSVAPGMNTEAFF
CDR3 DNA: TGTGCCAGCAGCGTAGCTCCGGGTATGAACACTGAAGCTTTCTTT

J gene: TRBJ2-7
clone size: once
V gene: TRBV5-4
D gene: TRBD2
CDR3 protein: CASTTTGTSGRTSSYEQYF
CDR3 DNA: TGTGCCAGCACCACAACCGGGACTAGCGGGAGGACGAGCTCCTACGAGCAGTACTTC

J gene: TRBJ1-1
clone size: -
V gene: TRBV19
D gene: TRBD1
CDR3 protein: CASSITGTGPRGANTEAFF
CDR3 DNA: TGTGCCAGTAGTATTACCGGGACAGGGCCTAGAGGGGCGAACACTGAAGCTTTCTTT

J gene: TRBJ2-3
clone size: -
V gene: TRBV10-1
D gene: -
CDR3 protein: CASSEPGGTDPDTQYF
CDR3 DNA: TGCGCCAGCAGTGAGCCCGGAGGGACCGACCCAGATACGCAGTATTTT

J gene: TRBJ1-1
clone size: -
V gene: TRBV6-5
D gene: -
CDR3 protein: CAGREGNEAFF
CDR3 DNA: TGTGCCGGCAGGGAGGGGAACGAAGCTTTCTTT

J gene: TRBJ1-3
clone size: -
V gene: TRBV11-3
D gene: TRBD1
CDR3 protein: CASSPGQGPGNTIYF
CDR3 DNA: TGTGCCAGCAGCCCTGGACAGGGCCCTGGAAACACCATATATTTT

J gene: TRBJ1-1
clone size: -
V gene: TRBV5-1
D gene: -
CDR3 protein: CASSLRQSGEEAFF
CDR3 DNA: TGCGCCAGCAGCCTACGACAAAGCGGGGAAGAAGCTTTCTTT

J gene: TRBJ2-3
clone size: -
V gene: TRBV7-8
D gene: -
CDR3 protein: CASSLGRTDTQYF
CDR3 DNA: TGTGCCAGCAGCTTAGGGCGGACAGATACGCAGTATTTT

J gene: TRBJ2-7
clone size: -
V gene: TRBV6-5
D gene: -
CDR3 protein: CASVASEQYF
CDR3 DNA: TGTGCCAGCGTAGCAAGCGAGCAGTACTTC

J gene: TRBJ1-2
clone size: -
V gene: TRBV14
D gene: -
CDR3 protein: CASSQDRDITYGYTF
CDR3 DNA: TGTGCCAGCAGCCAGGACCGGGACATAACCTATGGCTACACCTTC

J gene: TRBJ2-2
clone size: -
V gene: TRBV29-1
D gene: TRBD2
CDR3 protein: CSGHSGGTGELFF
CDR3 DNA: TGCAGCGGGCACAGCGGGGGCACCGGGGAGCTGTTTTTT

J gene: TRBJ1-1
clone size: -
V gene: TRBV27
D gene: TRBD1
CDR3 protein: CASSLTGGKGRTEAFF
CDR3 DNA: TGTGCCAGCAGTCTGACAGGGGGTAAAGGTCGCACTGAAGCTTTCTTT

J gene: TRBJ1-4
clone size: -
V gene: TRBV3-1/TRBV3-2
D gene: -
CDR3 protein: CASSHWARAGEKLFF
CDR3 DNA: TGTGCCAGCAGCCACTGGGCCAGAGCGGGTGAAAAACTGTTTTTT

J gene: TRBJ2-2
clone size: -
V gene: TRBV5-1
D gene: -
CDR3 protein: CASSLRQTNTGELFF
CDR3 DNA: TGCGCCAGCAGCTTGAGACAGACAAACACCGGGGAGCTGTTTTTT

J gene: TRBJ1-3
clone size: -
V gene: TRBV3-1/TRBV3-2
D gene: -
CDR3 protein: CASSQSGAGNTIYF
CDR3 DNA: TGTGCCAGCAGCCAATCGGGAGCTGGAAACACCATATATTTT

J gene: TRBJ1-6
clone size: -
V gene: TRBV25-1
D gene: TRBD1
CDR3 protein: CASKTGGNSPLHF
CDR3 DNA: TGTGCCAGCAAGACAGGGGGGAATTCACCCCTCCACTTT

J gene: TRBJ1-1
clone size: -
V gene: TRBV23-1
D gene: TRBD1
CDR3 protein: CASSHGQGALGTEAFF
CDR3 DNA: TGCGCCAGCAGTCACGGACAGGGGGCCCTGGGAACTGAAGCTTTCTTT

J gene: TRBJ1-5
clone size: -
V gene: TRBV19
D gene: TRBD1
CDR3 protein: CASSVDRGIQPQHF
CDR3 DNA: TGTGCCAGTAGTGTTGACAGGGGTATTCAGCCCCAGCATTTT

J gene: TRBJ1-1
clone size: -
V gene: TRBV6-5
D gene: TRBD1
CDR3 protein: CASSYSRDSLNTEAFF
CDR3 DNA: TGTGCCAGCAGTTACTCCCGGGACAGCTTGAACACTGAAGCTTTCTTT

J gene: TRBJ2-2
clone size: -
V gene: TRBV4-1
D gene: -
CDR3 protein: CASSRDTGELFF
CDR3 DNA: TGCGCCAGCAGCCGAGACACCGGGGAGCTGTTTTTT

J gene: TRBJ2-5
clone size: -
V gene: TRBV19
D gene: -
CDR3 protein: CASSKIHWTNQETQYF
CDR3 DNA: TGTGCCAGTAGTAAAATACACTGGACTAACCAAGAGACCCAGTACTTC

J gene: TRBJ2-1
clone size: -
V gene: TRBV7-2
D gene: TRBD2
CDR3 protein: CASSLSSGRFTYNEQFF
CDR3 DNA: TGTGCCAGCAGCCTCAGTAGCGGGAGGTTTACCTACAATGAGCAGTTCTTC

J gene: TRBJ2-2
clone size: -
V gene: TRBV18
D gene: TRBD1
CDR3 protein: CASSEGANTGELFF
CDR3 DNA: TGTGCCAGCTCTGAGGGGGCTAACACCGGGGAGCTGTTTTTT

J gene: TRBJ1-6
clone size: -
V gene: TRBV5-6
D gene: TRBD1
CDR3 protein: CASSFSGQGTPLHF
CDR3 DNA: TGTGCCAGCAGCTTTTCTGGACAGGGAACACCCCTCCACTTT

J gene: TRBJ1-3
clone size: -
V gene: TRBV6-5
D gene: -
CDR3 protein: CASTGQTGNTIYF
CDR3 DNA: TGTGCCAGTACAGGACAGACTGGAAACACCATATATTTT

J gene: TRBJ2-2
clone size: -
V gene: TRBV9
D gene: -
CDR3 protein: CASSVRRTMTDRRASTGELFF
CDR3 DNA: TGTGCCAGCAGCGTACGAAGAACGATGACGGACAGGAGGGCCTCCACCGGGGAGCTGTTTTTT

J gene: TRBJ1-2
clone size: -
V gene: TRBV5-5
D gene: TRBD1
CDR3 protein: CASSLNRGGVRYGYTF
CDR3 DNA: TGTGCCAGCAGCTTAAACAGGGGGGGAGTCAGATATGGCTACACCTTC

J gene: TRBJ2-2
clone size: -
V gene: TRBV5-1
D gene: TRBD2
CDR3 protein: CASSLAGLARTGELFF
CDR3 DNA: TGCGCCAGCAGCTTGGCGGGACTAGCCCGGACCGGGGAGCTGTTTTTT

J gene: TRBJ1-6
clone size: -
V gene: TRBV10-3
D gene: -
CDR3 protein: CAISRSTLNSPLHF
CDR3 DNA: TGTGCCATCAGCAGGTCAACCCTTAATTCACCCCTCCACTTT

J gene: TRBJ2-7
clone size: -
V gene: TRBV7-7
D gene: TRBD1
CDR3 protein: CASSRTDRDHEQYF
CDR3 DNA: TGTGCCAGCAGCCGGACTGACAGGGATCACGAGCAGTACTTC

J gene: TRBJ2-3
clone size: once
V gene: TRBV9
D gene: TRBD1
CDR3 protein: CASSVPGTGGVGGTDTQYF
CDR3 DNA: TGTGCCAGCAGCGTCCCCGGGACAGGGGGCGTCGGGGGCACAGATACGCAGTATTTT

J gene: TRBJ1-3
clone size: -
V gene: TRBV5-4
D gene: TRBD1
CDR3 protein: CASSLWDSDGNTIYF
CDR3 DNA: TGTGCCAGCAGCTTGTGGGACAGCGACGGAAACACCATATATTTT

J gene: TRBJ1-4
clone size: -
V gene: TRBV5-1
D gene: -
CDR3 protein: CASSRETSVGRATNEKLFF
CDR3 DNA: TGCGCCAGCAGCAGAGAGACGAGTGTAGGGAGGGCAACTAATGAAAAACTGTTTTTT